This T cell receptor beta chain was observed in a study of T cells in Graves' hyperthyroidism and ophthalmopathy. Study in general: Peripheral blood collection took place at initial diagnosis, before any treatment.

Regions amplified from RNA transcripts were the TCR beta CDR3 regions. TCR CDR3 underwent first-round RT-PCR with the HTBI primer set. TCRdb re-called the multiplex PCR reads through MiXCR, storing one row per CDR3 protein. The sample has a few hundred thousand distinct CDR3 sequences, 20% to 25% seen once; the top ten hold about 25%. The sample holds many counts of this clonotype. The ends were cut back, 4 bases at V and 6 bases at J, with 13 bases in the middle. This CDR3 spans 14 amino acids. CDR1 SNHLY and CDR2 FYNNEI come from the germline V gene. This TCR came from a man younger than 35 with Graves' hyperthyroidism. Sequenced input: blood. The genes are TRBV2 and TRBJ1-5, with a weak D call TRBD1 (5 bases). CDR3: CASSGAGRGQPQHF. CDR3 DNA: TGTGCCAGCAGTGGGGCAGGGCGAGGTCAGCCCCAGCATTTT.